Listed below are T cell receptor delta chains from one sample, sequenced in a study of gamma-delta T cells after stem cell transplantation. TCRdb applied CATT to the RT-PCR reads for clone calling. The table records over 2,500 delta-chain clones, under 3% of them present only once. The specimen was gamma-delta T cells. The receptors derive from a human donor. It is not recorded whose cells these are; they may come from a transplant donor. The CDR3 runs from the conserved cysteine through the conserved F or W. A D gene is named only where the DNA matches it firmly. Expanded clones get a size class; other rows say once, few or many, or leave the size out.

j_call | v_call | clone_size | d_call | cdr3_nt | cdr3_aa
TRDJ1 | TRDV2 | NA | TRDD3 | TGTGCCTGTGATTTCGTACTGGGGGATACAACAACCGATAAACTCATCTTT | CACDFVLGDTTTDKLIF
TRDJ3 | TRDV2 | few | NA | TGTGCCTGTGACACCGCCGGGGGAAGCTCCTGGGACACCCGACAGATGTTTTTC | CACDTAGGSSWDTRQMFF
TRDJ1 | TRDV2 | few | NA | TGTGCCTGTGACACCCTCCCCGGAACGGGGGCGAGGCCCTACACCGATAAACTCATCTTT | CACDTLPGTGARPYTDKLIF
TRDJ3 | TRDV2 | medium-sized | TRDD3 | TGTGCCTGTGACGGACTGGGGGATACGGGCGGCTCCTGGGACACCCGACAGATGTTTTTC | CACDGLGDTGGSWDTRQMFF
TRDJ1 | TRDV2 | large | TRDD3 | TGTGCCTGTGACCCGCTGACTGGGGGAACGTACACCGATAAACTCATCTTT | CACDPLTGGTYTDKLIF
TRDJ1 | TRDV2 | few | TRDD3 | TGTGCCTGTGACACCGTGGGGACTGGGGGATACGCGACGACCGATAAACTCATCTTT | CACDTVGTGGYATTDKLIF
TRDJ1 | TRDV2 | medium-sized | TRDD3 | TGTGCCTGTGACACCCTGGGATACGCGGAAGGTCGCGATAAACTCATCTTT | CACDTLGYAEGRDKLIF
TRDJ1 | TRDV2 | few | TRDD3 | TGTGCCTGTGACACCGTTGCGAACTGGGGGATACGCGATGAAAAACCCGATAAACTCATCTTT | CACDTVANWGIRDEKPDKLIF
TRDJ1 | TRDV1 | few | NA | TGTGCTCTTGGGGAATCCGTGGCCTTCCTAAGAGTACTGGGGGTCAAACTCATCTTT | CALGESVAFLRVLGVKLIF
TRDJ1 | TRDV2 | medium-sized | TRDD3 | TGTGCCTGTGACACCGTATCGCCTCCTCCTACGGGACTCCTGGGGGATACGGTTGTCGGCGATAAACTCATCTTT | CACDTVSPPPTGLLGDTVVGDKLIF
TRDJ1 | TRDV2 | medium-sized | TRDD3 | TGTGCCTGTGACGGGGTCCCCGTTACTGGGGGATACCCCGATAAACTCATCTTT | CACDGVPVTGGYPDKLIF
TRDJ1 | TRDV2 | few | TRDD3 | TGTGCCACTGGGGGATACGCGACCGATAAACTCATCTTT | CATGGYATDKLIF
TRDJ1 | TRDV2 | few | TRDD3 | TGTGCCTGTGACCCCTTACTGGGGGATACGTTACTCATCTTT | CACDPLLGDTLLIF
TRDJ1 | TRDV2 | few | NA | TGTGCCTGTGACACTCTACGTACCGCGCTGGGGAGTCTGTACACCGATAAACTCATCTTT | CACDTLRTALGSLYTDKLIF
TRDJ1 | TRDV2 | NA | TRDD3 | TGTGCCTGTGACACCGTGGGGGATTTATCGTACACCGATAAACTCATCTTT | CACDTVGDLSYTDKLIF
TRDJ1 | TRDV2 | medium-sized | TRDD3 | TGTGCCTGTGACACCGCGGAGTTTGGGGGATACGAAAATAGCGATAAACTCATCTTT | CACDTAEFGGYENSDKLIF
TRDJ1 | TRDV2 | NA | NA | TGTGCCTGTGCCCCTATACCGCTTCCTACAACTGGGGGACACGGGCCGTACACCGATAAACTCATCTTT | CACAPIPLPTTGGHGPYTDKLIF
TRDJ1 | TRDV2 | large | NA | TGTGCCTGTGACACCGTTGGGTCGAAAGGTGGTAAACTCATCTTT | CACDTVGSKGGKLIF
TRDJ1 | TRDV2 | NA | NA | TGTGCCCGTGACTTGTTATCGCTTGGGGTGATGACCGATAAACTCATCTTT | CARDLLSLGVMTDKLIF
TRDJ1 | TRDV2 | medium-sized | TRDD2 | TGTGCCTGTGACTTGCTTCCTACGAAGGGGCCACTACCCCACACCGATAAACTCATCTTT | CACDLLPTKGPLPHTDKLIF
TRDJ1 | TRDV2 | medium-sized | TRDD3 | TGTGCCTGTGACACCATGTGGGGGAGCCCACAATACACCGATAAACTCATCTTT | CACDTMWGSPQYTDKLIF
TRDJ1 | TRDV2 | medium-sized | NA | TGTGCCTGTGACACCGTGGGAGGGGGGACCTCCCTTATGTACACCGATAAACTCATCTTT | CACDTVGGGTSLMYTDKLIF
TRDJ1 | TRDV2 | medium-sized | TRDD3 | TGTGCCTGTGACACCGTAGCCTCCCCTACTGGGGGATTAGGAGTTATTGACACCGATAAACTCATCTTT | CACDTVASPTGGLGVIDTDKLIF
TRDJ1 | TRDV2 | large | NA | TGTGCCTGTGACCACTTGGACGGGCGAAAACTCATCTTT | CACDHLDGRKLIF
TRDJ1 | TRDV2 | medium-sized | TRDD3 | TGTGCCTGTGACACCCTTTCCCCTCCTACTGGGGGATACTCGGACACCGATAAACTCATCTTT | CACDTLSPPTGGYSDTDKLIF